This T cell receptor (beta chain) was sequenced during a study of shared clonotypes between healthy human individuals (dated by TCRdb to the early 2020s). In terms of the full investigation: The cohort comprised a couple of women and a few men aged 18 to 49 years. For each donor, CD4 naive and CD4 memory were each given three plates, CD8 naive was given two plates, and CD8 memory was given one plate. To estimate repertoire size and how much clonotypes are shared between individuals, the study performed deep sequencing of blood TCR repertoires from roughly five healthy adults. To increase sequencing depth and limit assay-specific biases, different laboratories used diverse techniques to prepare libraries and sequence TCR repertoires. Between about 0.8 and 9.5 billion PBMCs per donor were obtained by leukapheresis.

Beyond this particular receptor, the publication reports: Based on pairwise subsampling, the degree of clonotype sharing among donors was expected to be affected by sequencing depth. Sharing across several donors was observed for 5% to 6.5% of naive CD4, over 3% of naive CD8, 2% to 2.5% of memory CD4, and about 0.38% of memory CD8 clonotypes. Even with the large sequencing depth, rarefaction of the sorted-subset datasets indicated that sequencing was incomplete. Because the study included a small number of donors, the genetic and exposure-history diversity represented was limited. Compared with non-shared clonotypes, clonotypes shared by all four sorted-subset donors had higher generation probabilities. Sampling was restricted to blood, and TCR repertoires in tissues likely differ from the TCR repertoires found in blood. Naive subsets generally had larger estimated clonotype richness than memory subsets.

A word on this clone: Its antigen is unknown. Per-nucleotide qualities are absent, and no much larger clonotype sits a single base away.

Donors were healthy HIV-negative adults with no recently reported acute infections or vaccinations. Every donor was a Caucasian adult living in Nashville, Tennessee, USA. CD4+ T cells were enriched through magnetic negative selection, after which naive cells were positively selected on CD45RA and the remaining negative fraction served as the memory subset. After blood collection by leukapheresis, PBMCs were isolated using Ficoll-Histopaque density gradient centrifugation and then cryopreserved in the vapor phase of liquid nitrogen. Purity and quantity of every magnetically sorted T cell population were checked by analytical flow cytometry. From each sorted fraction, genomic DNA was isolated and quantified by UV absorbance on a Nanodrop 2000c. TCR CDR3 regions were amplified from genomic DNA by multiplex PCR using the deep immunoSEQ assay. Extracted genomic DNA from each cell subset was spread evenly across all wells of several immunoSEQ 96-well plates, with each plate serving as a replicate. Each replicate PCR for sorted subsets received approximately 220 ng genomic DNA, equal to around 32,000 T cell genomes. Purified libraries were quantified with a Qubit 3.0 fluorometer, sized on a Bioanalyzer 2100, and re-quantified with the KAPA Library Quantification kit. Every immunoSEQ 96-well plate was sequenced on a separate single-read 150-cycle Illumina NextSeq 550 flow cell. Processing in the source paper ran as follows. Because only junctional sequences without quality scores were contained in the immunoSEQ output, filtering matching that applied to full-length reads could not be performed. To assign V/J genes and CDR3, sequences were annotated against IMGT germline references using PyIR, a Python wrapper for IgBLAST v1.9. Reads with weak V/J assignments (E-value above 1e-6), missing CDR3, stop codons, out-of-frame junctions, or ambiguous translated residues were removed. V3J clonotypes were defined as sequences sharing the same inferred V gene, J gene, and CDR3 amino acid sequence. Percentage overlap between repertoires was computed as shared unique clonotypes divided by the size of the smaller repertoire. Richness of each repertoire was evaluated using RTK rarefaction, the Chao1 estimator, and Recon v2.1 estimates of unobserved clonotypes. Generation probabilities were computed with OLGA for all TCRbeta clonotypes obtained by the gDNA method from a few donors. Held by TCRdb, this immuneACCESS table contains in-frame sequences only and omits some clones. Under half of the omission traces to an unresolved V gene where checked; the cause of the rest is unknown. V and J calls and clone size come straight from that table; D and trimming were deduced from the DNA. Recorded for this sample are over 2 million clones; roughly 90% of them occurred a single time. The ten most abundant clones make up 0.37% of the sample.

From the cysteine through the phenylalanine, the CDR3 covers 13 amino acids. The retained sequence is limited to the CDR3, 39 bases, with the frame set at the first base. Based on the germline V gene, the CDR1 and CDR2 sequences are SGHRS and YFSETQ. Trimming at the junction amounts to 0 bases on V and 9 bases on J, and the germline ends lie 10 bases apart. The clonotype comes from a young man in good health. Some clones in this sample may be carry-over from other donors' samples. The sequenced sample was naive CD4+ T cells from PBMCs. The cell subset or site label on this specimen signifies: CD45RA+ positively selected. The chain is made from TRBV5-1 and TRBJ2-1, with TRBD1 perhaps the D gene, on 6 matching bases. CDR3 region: CASSLVGASEQFF. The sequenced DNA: TGCGCCAGCAGCTTGGTGGGGGCTAGTGAGCAGTTCTTC.